The entry below gives a single TCR beta chain sequence along with its context. This sample stems from a study of blood T cell repertoires in COVID-19. Across the whole study: Sample material is recorded as cDNA or gDNA derived from T cells, B-cell-depleted T cells, or PBMCs.

CDR1 is LGHDT, CDR2 YNNKEL, per germline (reference sequence). This CDR3 contains 13 residues. V dropped 5 bases and J dropped 1 base, with 8 bases sitting between them. Profiling relied on immunoSEQ multiplex PCR, and the TCRdb table lists in-frame clones only, not all of them. Here the sample spans over 600,000 clones, 75% to 90% being singletons. The source is a woman between 18 and 30 years old with acute or convalescent COVID-19. The sequencing sample was made of peripheral blood. The chain links TRBV3-1 (or the pseudogene TRBV3-2) to TRBJ1-1, with D maybe TRBD1 (5 bases). The DNA of the CDR3 is TGTGCCAGCAGCAAGGGGTCGAACACTGAAGCTTTCTTT. Protein: CASSKGSNTEAFF.